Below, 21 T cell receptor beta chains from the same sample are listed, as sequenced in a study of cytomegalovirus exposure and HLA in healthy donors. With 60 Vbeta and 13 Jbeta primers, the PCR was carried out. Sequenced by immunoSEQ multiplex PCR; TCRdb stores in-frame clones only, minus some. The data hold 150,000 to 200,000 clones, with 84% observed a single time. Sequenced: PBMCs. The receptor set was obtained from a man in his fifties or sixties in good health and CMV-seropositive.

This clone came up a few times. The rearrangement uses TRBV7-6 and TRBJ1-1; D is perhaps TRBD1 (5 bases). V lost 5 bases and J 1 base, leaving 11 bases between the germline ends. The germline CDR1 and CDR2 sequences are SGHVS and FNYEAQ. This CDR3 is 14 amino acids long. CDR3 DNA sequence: TGTGCCAGCAGCGGGTCAGGGAAGAACACTGAAGCTTTCTTT. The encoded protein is CASSGSGKNTEAFF.

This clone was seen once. Here the CDR3 DNA reads TGTGCCAGCTCAAACCGGGGGACTAGCACAGATACGCAGTATTTT. Translation: CASSNRGTSTDTQYF. The chain has TRBV18 and TRBJ2-3, with D possibly being TRBD2 (6 bases). The V end was cut by 5 bases, the J end by 0 bases, with 12 bases between. This CDR3 region has 15 residues. Germline V gene sequence: CDR1 KGHSH, CDR2 LQKENI.

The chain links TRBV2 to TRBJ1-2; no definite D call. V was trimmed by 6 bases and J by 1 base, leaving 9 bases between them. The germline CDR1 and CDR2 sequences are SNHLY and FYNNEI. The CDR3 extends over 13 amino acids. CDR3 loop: CASSLDNNYGYTF. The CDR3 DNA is TGTGCCAGCAGCCTTGACAATAACTATGGCTACACCTTC.

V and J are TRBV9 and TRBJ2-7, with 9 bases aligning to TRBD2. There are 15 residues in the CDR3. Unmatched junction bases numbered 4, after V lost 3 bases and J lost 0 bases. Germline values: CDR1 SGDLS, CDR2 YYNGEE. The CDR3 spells CASSAETSGSYEQYF. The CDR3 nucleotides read TGTGCCAGCAGCGCCGAGACTAGCGGCTCCTACGAGCAGTACTTC.

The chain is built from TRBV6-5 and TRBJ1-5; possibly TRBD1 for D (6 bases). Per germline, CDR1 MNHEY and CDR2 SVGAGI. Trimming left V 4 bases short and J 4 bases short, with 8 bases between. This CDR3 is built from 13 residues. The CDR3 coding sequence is TGTGCCAGCAGTTTCACAGGGAATCAGCCCCAGCATTTT. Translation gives CASSFTGNQPQHF.

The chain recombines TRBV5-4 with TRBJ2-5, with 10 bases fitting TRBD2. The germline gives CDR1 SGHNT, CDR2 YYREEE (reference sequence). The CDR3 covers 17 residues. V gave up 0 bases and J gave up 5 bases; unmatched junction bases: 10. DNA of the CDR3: TGTGCCAGCAGCTTGGTGGGGCTAGCGGGAGTTGGGGAGACCCAGTACTTC. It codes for CASSLVGLAGVGETQYF.

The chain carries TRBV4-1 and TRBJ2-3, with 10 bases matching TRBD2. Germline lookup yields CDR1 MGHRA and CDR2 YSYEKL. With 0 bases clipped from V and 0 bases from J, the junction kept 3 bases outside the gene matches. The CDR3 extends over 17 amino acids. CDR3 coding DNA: TGCGCCAGCAGCCAAGACCCGGGACTAGCGAGCACAGATACGCAGTATTTT. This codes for CASSQDPGLASTDTQYF.

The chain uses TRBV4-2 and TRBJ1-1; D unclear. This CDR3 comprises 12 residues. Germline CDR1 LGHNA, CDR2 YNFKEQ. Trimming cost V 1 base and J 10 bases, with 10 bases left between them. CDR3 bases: TGTGCCAGCAGCCAAGGTGGGCTGGGAGCTTTCTTT. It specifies CASSQGGLGAFF.

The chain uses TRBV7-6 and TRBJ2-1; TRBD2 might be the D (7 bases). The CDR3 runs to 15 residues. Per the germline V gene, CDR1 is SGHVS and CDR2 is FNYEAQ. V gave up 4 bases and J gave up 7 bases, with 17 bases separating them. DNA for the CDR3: TGTGCCAGCAGCTCCTGGGGGGGCGAAAGGAATGAGCAGTTCTTC. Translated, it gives CASSSWGGERNEQFF.

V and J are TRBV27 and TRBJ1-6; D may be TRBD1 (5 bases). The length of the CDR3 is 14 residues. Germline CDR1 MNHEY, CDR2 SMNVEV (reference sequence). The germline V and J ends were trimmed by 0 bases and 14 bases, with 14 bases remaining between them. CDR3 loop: CASSLSRQGLSLHF. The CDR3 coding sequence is TGTGCCAGCAGTTTATCGAGGCAGGGTTTATCCCTCCACTTT.

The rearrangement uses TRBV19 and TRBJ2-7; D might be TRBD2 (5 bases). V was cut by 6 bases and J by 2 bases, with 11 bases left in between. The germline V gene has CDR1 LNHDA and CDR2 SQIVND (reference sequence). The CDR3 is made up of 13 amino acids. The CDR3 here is CASSTLGAYEQYF. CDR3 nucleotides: TGTGCCAGTAGCACATTGGGAGCCTACGAGCAGTACTTC.

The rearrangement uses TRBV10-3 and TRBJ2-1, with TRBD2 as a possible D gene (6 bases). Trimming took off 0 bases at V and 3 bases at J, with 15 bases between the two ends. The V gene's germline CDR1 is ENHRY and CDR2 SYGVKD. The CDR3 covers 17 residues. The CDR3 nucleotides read TGTGCCATCAGTGAGTCGTTGGTTGGTAGCGGCTACAATGAGCAGTTCTTC. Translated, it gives CAISESLVGSGYNEQFF.

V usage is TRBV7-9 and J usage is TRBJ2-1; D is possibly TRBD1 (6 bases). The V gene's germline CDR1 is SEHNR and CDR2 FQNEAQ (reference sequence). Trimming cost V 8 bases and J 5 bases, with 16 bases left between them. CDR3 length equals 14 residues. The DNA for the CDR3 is TGTGCCAGCCACCCCCGGGACACAAACAATGAGCAGTTCTTC. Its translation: CASHPRDTNNEQFF.

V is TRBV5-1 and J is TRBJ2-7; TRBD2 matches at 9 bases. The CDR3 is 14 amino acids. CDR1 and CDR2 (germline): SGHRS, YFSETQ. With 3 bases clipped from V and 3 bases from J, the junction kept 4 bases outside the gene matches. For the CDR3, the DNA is TGCGCCAGCAGCTGGAGTAGCGGGGGCTACGAGCAGTACGTC. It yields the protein CASSWSSGGYEQYV.

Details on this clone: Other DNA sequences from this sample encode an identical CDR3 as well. CDR3 bases: TGTGCCAGCAGCTTAGGAGGGAGCAATCAGCCCCAGCATTTT. Translation gives CASSLGGSNQPQHF. The chain links TRBV5-4 to TRBJ1-5; D gene unclear. The CDR3 length is 14 residues. CDR1 and CDR2 (germline): SGHNT, YYREEE (reference sequence). The V and J ends lost 2 bases and 1 base respectively, with 7 bases between them.

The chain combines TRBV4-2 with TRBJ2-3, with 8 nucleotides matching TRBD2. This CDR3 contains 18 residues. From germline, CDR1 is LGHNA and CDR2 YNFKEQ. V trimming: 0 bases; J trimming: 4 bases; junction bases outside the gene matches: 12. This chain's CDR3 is CASSQDSVAGTPSDTQYF. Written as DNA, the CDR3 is TGTGCCAGCAGCCAAGATTCCGTAGCGGGGACCCCCTCAGATACGCAGTATTTT.

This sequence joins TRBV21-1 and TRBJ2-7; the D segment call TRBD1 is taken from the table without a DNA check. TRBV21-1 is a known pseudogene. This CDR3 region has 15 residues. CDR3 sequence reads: CASSNSSGRGHEQYF. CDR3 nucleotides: TGTGCCAGCAGCAATAGTTCGGGCAGGGGCCACGAGCAGTACTTC.

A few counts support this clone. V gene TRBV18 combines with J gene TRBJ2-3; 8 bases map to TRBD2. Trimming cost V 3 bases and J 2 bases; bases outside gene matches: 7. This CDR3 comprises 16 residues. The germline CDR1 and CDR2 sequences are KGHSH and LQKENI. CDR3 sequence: CASSPLLAEFTDTQYF. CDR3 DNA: TGTGCCAGCTCACCGCTACTAGCGGAGTTCACAGATACGCAGTATTTT.

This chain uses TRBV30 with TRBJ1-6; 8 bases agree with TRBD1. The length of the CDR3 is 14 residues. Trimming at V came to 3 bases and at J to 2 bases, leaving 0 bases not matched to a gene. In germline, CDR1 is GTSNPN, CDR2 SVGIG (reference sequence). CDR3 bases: TGTGCCTGGAGGGACAGGGCCTATAATTCACCCCTCCACTTT. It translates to CAWRDRAYNSPLHF.

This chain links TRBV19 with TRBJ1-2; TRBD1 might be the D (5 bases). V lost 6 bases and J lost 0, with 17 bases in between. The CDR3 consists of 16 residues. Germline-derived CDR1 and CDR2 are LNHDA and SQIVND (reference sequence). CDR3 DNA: TGTGCCAGTAGAGGGGCGGTTGGTATGGCTAACTATGGCTACACCTTC. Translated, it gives CASRGAVGMANYGYTF.

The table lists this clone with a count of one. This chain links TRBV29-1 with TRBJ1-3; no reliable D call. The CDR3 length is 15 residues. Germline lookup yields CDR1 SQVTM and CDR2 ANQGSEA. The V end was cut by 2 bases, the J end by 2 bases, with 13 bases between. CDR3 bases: TGCAGCGTTGAACTCTCACTAGGGCCTGGAAACACCATATATTTT. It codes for CSVELSLGPGNTIYF.